This passage covers 27 T cell receptor beta chains from one sample sequenced in a study of shared clonotypes between healthy human individuals. Libraries were prepared by immunoSEQ multiplex PCR; TCRdb keeps only in-frame clonotypes and omits some of them. The sample contains some 2.4 million clones, over 85% of which appear only once. The material sequenced was naive CD4+ T cells from PBMCs. As to subset: CD45RA+ positively selected. The receptors were sampled from a man between 18 and 29 years old in good health. Some clones in this sample may be carry-over from other donors' samples.

V is TRBV18 and J is TRBJ2-3; D is unclear. The CDR3 spans 15 residues. Per the germline V gene, CDR1 is KGHSH and CDR2 is LQKENI. Trimming took 0 bases from V and 4 from J, leaving 11 bases between them. As DNA, the CDR3 is TGTGCCAGCTCACCACCTGCGGCTGGACCAGATACGCAGTATTTT. It encodes CASSPPAAGPDTQYF.

The rearrangement joins TRBV10-3 to TRBJ2-7; tentative D call: TRBD2 (6 bases). The V and J ends lost 6 bases and 6 bases respectively, with 21 bases between them. Germline CDR1 is ENHRY and CDR2 is SYGVKD. This CDR3 has 15 residues. CDR3 sequence reads: CAISSTAGSPGEQYF. The CDR3 DNA follows: TGTGCCATCAGCTCCACGGCGGGGTCCCCAGGCGAGCAGTACTTC.

The CDR3 nucleotides read TGTGCCAGCAGCTTCAAGGGAGACGAGCAGTACTTC. It is translated as CASSFKGDEQYF. The chain carries TRBV7-9 and TRBJ2-7, with D possibly being TRBD2 (5 bases). The CDR3 is made up of 12 amino acids. Germline lookup yields CDR1 SEHNR and CDR2 FQNEAQ (reference sequence). V was clipped by 3 bases and J by 5 bases, with 8 bases between them.

This sequence joins TRBV6-5 and TRBJ2-2, with TRBD2 as a possible D gene (6 bases). The CDR3 has 12 amino acids. CDR1 is MNHEY, CDR2 SVGAGI, per germline. Trimming took off 9 bases at V and 6 bases at J, with 11 bases between the two ends. The CDR3 reads CASRLVPGELFF. CDR3 DNA: TGTGCCAGTCGACTAGTTCCCGGGGAGCTGTTTTTT.

This chain connects TRBV28 to TRBJ2-7; 9 bases map to TRBD1. CDR3 length equals 15 residues. V lost 3 bases, J lost 7 bases, and 10 bases stayed unmatched. The V gene's germline CDR1 is MDHEN and CDR2 SYDVKM. The CDR3 DNA sequence: TGTGCCAGCAGTTTTGCCGGGACAGGGCCTAAAGAGCAGTACTTC. This sequence encodes CASSFAGTGPKEQYF.

This CDR3 reads CASSQSRGRDTQYF. CDR3 coding DNA: TGTGCCAGCAGCCAATCTAGGGGGCGAGATACGCAGTATTTT. The chain combines TRBV27 with TRBJ2-3, with TRBD1 identical over 7 bases. The CDR3 has 14 residues. Germline values: CDR1 MNHEY, CDR2 SMNVEV (reference sequence). Trimming cost V 6 bases and J 5 bases; bases outside gene matches: 8.

V usage is TRBV5-1 and J usage is TRBJ2-1; 11 bases are a match to TRBD2. The CDR3 has 15 amino acids. The V gene's germline CDR1 is SGHRS and CDR2 YFSETQ. With 2 bases clipped from V and 7 bases from J, the junction kept 5 bases outside the gene matches. The CDR3 DNA reads TGCGCCAGCAGCTTCGGGACTAGCGGAGAAAATGAGCAGTTCTTC. Translated, it gives CASSFGTSGENEQFF.

The chain recombines TRBV7-9 with TRBJ1-3, with no clear D. Trimming stripped 5 bases from V and 0 bases from J, with 8 bases between. Germline CDR1 is SEHNR and CDR2 is FQNEAQ (reference sequence). There are 14 residues in the CDR3. CDR3 sequence (DNA): TGTGCCAGCAGCCCGATGAGCTCTGGAAACACCATATATTTT. Amino acids: CASSPMSSGNTIYF.

The chain couples TRBV5-1 to TRBJ1-1; no clear D. CDR1 is SGHRS, CDR2 YFSETQ, per germline. The CDR3 is 14 amino acids. V gave up 0 bases and J gave up 4 bases, with 10 bases separating them. The CDR3 nucleotides are TGCGCCAGCAGCTTGGAGGCAGCGGCCACTGAAGCTTTCTTT. The encoded protein is CASSLEAAATEAFF.

The genes are TRBV6-5 and TRBJ1-6; no clear D gene. The CDR3 is made up of 14 amino acids. Trimming cost V 7 bases and J 9 bases, with 16 bases left between them. Germline V gives CDR1 MNHEY, CDR2 SVGAGI. This CDR3 is CASKEWAGPSPLHF. The CDR3 DNA reads as TGTGCCAGCAAGGAGTGGGCGGGTCCTTCACCCCTCCACTTT.

The chain carries TRBV9 and TRBJ2-2; perhaps TRBD1 as D (5 bases). Germline CDR1 and CDR2: SGDLS and YYNGEE. This CDR3 contains 18 residues. The germline V and J ends were trimmed by 2 bases and 0 bases, with 17 bases remaining between them. CDR3 region: CASSVQGGARANTGELFF. The DNA of the CDR3 is TGTGCCAGCAGCGTTCAGGGTGGAGCAAGGGCGAACACCGGGGAGCTGTTTTTT.

V and J are TRBV2 and TRBJ2-2; 13 bases match TRBD2. Germline CDR1 and CDR2: SNHLY and FYNNEI. The CDR3 has 15 residues. V lost 7 bases, J lost 3 bases, and 2 bases stayed unmatched. CDR3 residues: CASTGLAGDTGELFF. DNA of the CDR3: TGTGCCAGCACCGGACTAGCGGGAGACACCGGGGAGCTGTTTTTT.

The gene calls are TRBV28 and TRBJ2-5; D uncertain. The CDR3 is made up of 13 amino acids. V shed 6 bases and J shed 4 bases, with 12 bases lying between them. The V gene's germline CDR1 is MDHEN and CDR2 SYDVKM. The DNA of the CDR3 is TGTGCCAGCAGCACAACAACCCCAGAGACCCAGTACTTC. It specifies CASSTTTPETQYF.

Worth noting for this clone: In the same sample, other DNA sequences code for this CDR3. The gene calls are TRBV5-1 and TRBJ2-5; D is unclear. Trimming pared 1 base from V and 0 bases from J, leaving 7 bases between. The CDR3 totals 14 residues. Looked up from germline, CDR1 is SGHRS and CDR2 is YFSETQ. CDR3 sequence: CASSLMADQETQYF. The CDR3 DNA follows: TGCGCCAGCAGCTTGATGGCAGACCAAGAGACCCAGTACTTC.

CDR3: CASSETGSGNTIYF. Here the CDR3 DNA reads TGTGCCAGCAGTGAGACGGGCTCTGGAAACACCATATATTTT. V is TRBV6-1 and J is TRBJ1-3; no firm D call. The CDR3 is 14 amino acids. The V end was cut by 3 bases, the J end by 0 bases, with 6 bases between. CDR1 MNHNS and CDR2 SASEGT come from the germline V gene.

Of note for this clone: The same CDR3 is also encoded by other DNA sequences in this sample. The gene calls are TRBV14 and TRBJ2-7, with D unresolved. The CDR3 spans 15 residues. Germline V lookup: CDR1 SGHDN, CDR2 FVKESK. Trimming stripped 1 base from V and 0 bases from J, with 10 bases between. The CDR3 protein is CASSQGQRSSYEQYF. CDR3 sequence (DNA): TGTGCCAGCAGCCAAGGTCAAAGGAGCTCCTACGAGCAGTACTTC.

As regards this clone: Sequence at one end of the junction differs from germline and may be a read error. The chain employs TRBV28 and TRBJ2-1; TRBD1 matches at 9 bases. Germline V lookup: CDR1 MDHEN, CDR2 SYDVKM. This CDR3 is 16 amino acids long. The CDR3 protein is CASSSVGTGPLNAQFF. The CDR3, as DNA: TGTGCCAGCAGTTCCGTAGGGACAGGGCCTCTCAATGCGCAGTTCTTC.

In its sample, this clone was seen once. The chain employs TRBV9 and TRBJ1-4; D perhaps matches TRBD1 (5 bases). CDR1 SGDLS and CDR2 YYNGEE come from the germline V gene. This CDR3 has 16 residues. V was cut by 0 bases and J by 8 bases, with 17 bases left in between. In nucleotides, the CDR3 is TGTGCCAGCAGCGTAGCTGTGGGGGAGTCGAGGGAAAAACTGTTTTTT. Translated, it gives CASSVAVGESREKLFF.

The rearrangement joins TRBV25-1 to TRBJ2-1; D possibly matches TRBD1 or TRBD2 (5 bases each). Trimming took off 7 bases at V and 2 bases at J, with 12 bases between the two ends. In germline, CDR1 is MGHDK, CDR2 SYGVNS. The CDR3 has 14 amino acids. The CDR3 loop reads CASTGGYAYNEQFF. CDR3 sequence (DNA): TGTGCCAGCACTGGGGGATACGCCTACAATGAGCAGTTCTTC.

This clone was detected only a few times. The chain has TRBV7-9 and TRBJ1-2; 10 nucleotides agree with TRBD1. CDR3 size: 14 residues. Germline V gene data show CDR1 as SEHNR and CDR2 as FQNEAQ (reference sequence). Trimming cost V 1 base and J 8 bases; bases outside gene matches: 4. Written as DNA, the CDR3 is TGTGCCAGCAGCTTAGTCGACAGGGGGCGCGGCTACACCTTC. Translated, it gives CASSLVDRGRGYTF.

The chain recombines TRBV9 with TRBJ2-3; 7 nucleotides line up with TRBD1. The trim removed 0 bases at V and 2 bases at J, leaving 6 bases unmatched. The CDR3 contains 16 residues. In germline, CDR1 is SGDLS, CDR2 YYNGEE. CDR3 sequence reads: CASSVGTGYYTDTQYF. DNA for the CDR3: TGTGCCAGCAGCGTAGGGACAGGATATTACACAGATACGCAGTATTTT.

The V and J genes are TRBV28 and TRBJ1-5; a possible D gene is TRBD1 (5 bases). The germline V gene has CDR1 MDHEN and CDR2 SYDVKM. V was clipped by 8 bases and J by 0 bases, with 14 bases between them. The CDR3 length is 15 residues. CDR3 protein: CASWVPGNSNQPQHF. The DNA of the CDR3 is TGTGCCAGCTGGGTCCCAGGGAATAGCAATCAGCCCCAGCATTTT.

V is TRBV4-2 and J is TRBJ2-3, with 12 bases lining up with TRBD2. The CDR3 runs to 17 residues. Germline trimming cut 4 bases from V and 2 bases from J; bases unmatched to any gene: 7. The germline V gene encodes CDR1 LGHNA and CDR2 YNFKEQ. The CDR3 region has the DNA TGTGCCAGCAGCCCCCGACTAGCGGGAGACCCCACAGATACGCAGTATTTT. It is translated as CASSPRLAGDPTDTQYF.

The CDR3 DNA follows: TGTGCCAGCAGCGAGGACCTAGGCAATCAGCCCCAGCATTTT. Translated, it gives CASSEDLGNQPQHF. The V gene is TRBV7-6, the J gene TRBJ1-5; D is unclear. Germline V CDR1 and CDR2: SGHVS, FNYEAQ. Trimming removed 5 bases from V and 2 bases from J, with 10 bases in between. This CDR3 has 14 residues. The variable domain in full, with the rest retrieved from reference TRBV7-6 and TRBJ1-5, is GAGVSQSPRYKVTKRGQDVALRCDPISGHVSLYWYRQALGQGPEFLTYFNYEAQQDKSGLPNDRFSAERPEGSISTLTIQRTEQRDSAMYRCASSEDLGNQPQHFGDGTRLSIL.

The gene calls are TRBV5-1 and TRBJ2-7, with 7 bases aligning to TRBD1. V was clipped by 4 bases and J by 1 base; unmatched bases: 29. Looked up from germline, CDR1 is SGHRS and CDR2 is YFSETQ. This CDR3 comprises 22 residues. Here the CDR3 reads CASSRPTRDSWKLGTGSYEQYF. The CDR3 DNA is TGCGCCAGCAGCCGCCCCACCCGGGACAGTTGGAAACTAGGCACAGGGTCCTACGAGCAGTACTTC.

The sample holds one count of this clone. The gene calls are TRBV28 and TRBJ2-1; 9 positions agree with TRBD2. The V and J ends lost 4 bases and 0 bases, in that order; junction bases with no gene match: 13. The CDR3 is 19 amino acids. In germline, CDR1 is MDHEN, CDR2 SYDVKM. CDR3 DNA: TGTGCCAGCAGTTCACCCGCCGCGGGGGGGACCAGCTCCTACAATGAGCAGTTCTTC. Translating gives CASSSPAAGGTSSYNEQFF.

The V and J genes are TRBV14 and TRBJ1-3, with TRBD1 matching over 8 bases. Per germline, CDR1 SGHDN and CDR2 FVKESK. V lost 4 bases, J lost 4 bases, and 6 bases stayed unmatched. The CDR3 spans 15 residues. CDR3 bases: TGTGCCAGCAGCCTAGACAGGGGAGAAGGAAACACCATATATTTT. Translating gives CASSLDRGEGNTIYF.